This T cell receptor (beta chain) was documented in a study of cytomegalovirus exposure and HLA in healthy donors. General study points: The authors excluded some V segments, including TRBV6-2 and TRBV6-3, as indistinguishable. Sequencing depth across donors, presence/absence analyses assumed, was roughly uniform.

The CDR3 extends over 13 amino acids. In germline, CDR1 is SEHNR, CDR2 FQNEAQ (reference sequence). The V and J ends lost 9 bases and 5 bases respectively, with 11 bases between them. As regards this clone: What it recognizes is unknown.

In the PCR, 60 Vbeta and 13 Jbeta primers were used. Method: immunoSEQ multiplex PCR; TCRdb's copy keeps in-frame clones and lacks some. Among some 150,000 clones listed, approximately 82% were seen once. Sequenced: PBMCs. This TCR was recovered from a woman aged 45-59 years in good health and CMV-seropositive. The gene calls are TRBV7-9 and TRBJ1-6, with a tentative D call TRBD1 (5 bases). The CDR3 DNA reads TGTGCCAGTACACAGGATCATAATTCACCCCTCCACTTT. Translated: CASTQDHNSPLHF.